A selection of T cell receptor beta chains follows, all from one sample in a study of T cell responses to AZD1222 COVID-19 vaccine. Produced via immunoSEQ multiplex PCR; TCRdb's table is partial and in-frame only. Seen here are some 200,000 clones, more than 75% observed once, and the top ten hold approximately 0.97%. The sequenced sample was peripheral blood, obtained on day 0 of AZD1222 vaccination. These receptors came from an adult in good health. CDR3s include the opening cysteine and the closing phenylalanine or tryptophan. The D gene is left open where the match is weak. Clone size is stated in some rows and not others, as once, few, many or a class when expanded.

j_call d_call clone_size v_call cdr3_aa cdr3_nt
TRBJ1-1 TRBD1 NA TRBV5-1 CASSSGQGNTEAFF TGCGCCAGCAGCAGCGGACAGGGGAACACTGAAGCTTTCTTT
TRBJ1-2 NA NA TRBV5-5 CASTGVYGYTF TGTGCCAGCACGGGAGTCTATGGCTACACCTTC
TRBJ1-1 NA NA TRBV27 CASSYNRNTEAFF TGTGCCAGCAGTTACAACAGGAACACTGAAGCTTTCTTT
TRBJ1-5 NA NA TRBV7-9 CASGTGRWTEGQPQHF TGTGCCAGCGGCACTGGACGATGGACAGAGGGTCAGCCCCAGCATTTT
TRBJ2-6 TRBD1 once TRBV14 CASSLKPGQGAIGANVLTF TGTGCCAGCAGCCTAAAACCGGGACAGGGGGCGATTGGGGCCAACGTCCTGACTTTC
TRBJ2-1 NA NA TRBV5-1 CASSLGVPGNEQFF TGCGCCAGCAGCTTGGGGGTCCCCGGAAATGAGCAGTTCTTC
TRBJ2-7 NA NA TRBV29-1 CSVLGEVYEQYF TGCAGCGTTTTAGGGGAGGTATACGAGCAGTACTTC
TRBJ1-2 NA NA TRBV5-1 CASSLTVWPRDGYTF TGCGCCAGCTCGCTGACAGTTTGGCCGCGGGATGGCTACACCTTC
TRBJ2-7 TRBD2 NA TRBV15 CATSRGGLAGAYEQYF TGTGCCACCAGCAGAGGAGGACTAGCGGGAGCTTACGAGCAGTACTTC
TRBJ2-7 TRBD1 once TRBV5-5 CASSLGDRYRLYEQYF TGTGCCAGCAGCTTGGGGGACAGGTACCGTCTCTACGAGCAGTACTTC
TRBJ2-7 TRBD1 NA TRBV15 CATSREEGQTSVEQYF TGTGCCACCAGCAGAGAAGAGGGACAGACTTCTGTCGAGCAGTACTTC
TRBJ2-1 NA NA TRBV2 CASSVLGASNEQFF TGTGCCAGCAGTGTTCTTGGCGCTAGTAATGAGCAGTTCTTC
TRBJ1-1 NA NA TRBV4-3 CASSQAEPGGEGGTEAFF TGCGCCAGCAGCCAAGCTGAGCCGGGAGGCGAGGGAGGCACTGAAGCTTTCTTT
TRBJ1-5 NA NA TRBV3-1/TRBV3-2 CASSSGGAISNQPQHF TGTGCCAGCAGCAGTGGGGGGGCTATAAGCAATCAGCCCCAGCATTTT
TRBJ2-1 NA NA TRBV27 CASSRGLDEQFF TGTGCCAGCAGTCGGGGTCTGGATGAGCAGTTCTTC
TRBJ2-5 NA NA TRBV5-1 CASSPGTGQETQYF TGCGCCAGCAGCCCAGGTACGGGCCAAGAGACCCAGTACTTC
TRBJ2-3 NA NA TRBV6-1 CASSEGLASTDTQYF TGTGCCAGCAGTGAAGGGCTCGCCAGCACAGATACGCAGTATTTT
TRBJ2-3 NA once TRBV28 CASNTASTDTQYF TGTGCCAGCAATACGGCTAGCACAGATACGCAGTATTTT
TRBJ1-6 NA NA TRBV24-1 CATSAANNSPLHF TGTGCCACCAGTGCCGCCAATAATTCACCCCTCCACTTT
TRBJ2-7 TRBD2 NA TRBV5-1 CASSFEGLAGGSEQYF TGCGCCAGCAGCTTTGAAGGACTAGCGGGAGGATCCGAGCAGTACTTC
TRBJ2-6 NA NA TRBV2 CASSPSSGANVLTF TGTGCCAGCAGTCCTAGTTCTGGGGCCAACGTCCTGACTTTC
TRBJ1-1 TRBD1 NA TRBV5-1 CASSYNRGNTEAFF TGCGCCAGCAGCTATAACAGGGGGAACACTGAAGCTTTCTTT
TRBJ1-2 NA NA TRBV7-2 CASSLSGANYGYTF TGTGCCAGCAGCTTGTCAGGGGCTAACTATGGCTACACCTTC
TRBJ2-7 TRBD2 once TRBV14 CASSSGLAGSPPSYEQYF TGTGCCAGCAGCTCCGGACTAGCGGGGTCCCCCCCCTCCTACGAGCAGTACTTC
TRBJ1-6 NA NA TRBV11-3 CASSPYPQKPLHF TGTGCCAGCAGCCCCTACCCACAAAAACCCCTCCACTTT
TRBJ1-1 NA NA TRBV10-3 CAISERGRGVGTEAFF TGTGCCATCAGTGAGAGGGGGAGGGGAGTGGGCACTGAAGCTTTCTTT
TRBJ1-2 NA NA TRBV5-4 CASSSGEGKSYNYGYTF TGTGCCAGCAGCTCCGGGGAGGGCAAATCTTATAACTATGGCTACACCTTC
TRBJ1-1 TRBD1 NA TRBV19 CASSITRTGNTEAFF TGTGCCAGTAGTATCACACGGACAGGCAACACTGAAGCTTTCTTT
TRBJ2-1 TRBD1 NA TRBV13 CASSSGQGSYNEQFF TGTGCCAGCAGCTCGGGACAGGGCTCCTACAATGAGCAGTTCTTC
TRBJ2-3 TRBD1 NA TRBV9 CASQQGASTDTQYF TGTGCCAGCCAGCAGGGGGCTAGCACAGATACGCAGTATTTT
TRBJ1-3 NA NA TRBV12-3/TRBV12-4 CASSLQANTIYF TGTGCCAGCAGCCTACAGGCGAACACCATATATTTT
TRBJ2-7 TRBD2 NA TRBV5-6 CASSLDPGLAVYEQYF TGTGCCAGCAGCTTGGACCCTGGGCTAGCGGTATACGAGCAGTACTTC
TRBJ1-2 NA NA TRBV15 CATSRGKGSNYGYTF TGTGCCACCAGCAGAGGCAAGGGGTCCAACTATGGCTACACCTTC
TRBJ1-2 NA NA TRBV18 CASSPPGRSGYTF TGTGCCAGCTCACCGCCGGGACGGAGTGGCTACACCTTC
TRBJ2-1 NA NA TRBV21-1 CASSKPNAGTGATNEQFF TGTGCCAGCAGCAAACCAAACGCCGGGACAGGGGCAACAAATGAGCAGTTCTTC
TRBJ2-7 NA NA TRBV6-4 CASSDLGGGEQYF TGTGCCAGCAGTGATCTAGGGGGAGGCGAGCAGTACTTC
TRBJ2-1 NA NA TRBV5-1 CASSLDRGYNEQFF TGCGCCAGCAGCTTGGATAGAGGATACAATGAGCAGTTCTTC
TRBJ1-3 TRBD1 once TRBV2 CASRLTGGVGNTIYF TGTGCCAGCAGGCTGACAGGGGGCGTCGGAAACACCATATATTTT
TRBJ2-1 NA NA TRBV9 CASSIGTSSYNEQFF TGTGCCAGCAGCATAGGGACGAGCTCCTACAATGAGCAGTTCTTC
TRBJ1-1 TRBD1 NA TRBV6-2/TRBV6-3 CASSPGDRGLNTEAFF TGTGCCAGCAGTCCGGGGGACAGGGGATTAAACACTGAAGCTTTCTTT
TRBJ2-7 TRBD1 NA TRBV7-3 CASSPLPGQGGEQYF TGTGCCAGCAGCCCCCTTCCGGGACAGGGAGGCGAGCAGTACTTC
TRBJ2-1 TRBD2 NA TRBV11-2 CASSLTSAGGPGEQFF TGTGCCAGCAGCTTAACTTCGGCGGGAGGGCCAGGTGAGCAGTTCTTC
TRBJ2-1 NA NA TRBV27 CASSLSGMGLRDNEQFF TGTGCCAGCAGTTTAAGTGGGATGGGACTCAGGGACAATGAGCAGTTCTTC
TRBJ2-5 TRBD1 NA TRBV5-1 CASSFAGTGLQETQYF TGCGCCAGCAGCTTTGCCGGGACAGGGTTACAAGAGACCCAGTACTTC
TRBJ1-1 NA NA TRBV9 CASSGGGNTEAFF TGTGCCAGCAGCGGAGGGGGGAACACTGAAGCTTTCTTT
TRBJ2-1 TRBD2 NA TRBV9 CASSDGLAFYNEQFF TGTGCCAGCAGCGACGGACTAGCGTTCTACAATGAGCAGTTCTTC
TRBJ1-2 NA NA TRBV7-3 CASSLQGWMSYGYTF TGTGCCAGCAGCTTACAGGGGTGGATGAGCTATGGCTACACCTTC
TRBJ1-1 NA NA TRBV19 CASGPGTWAAFF TGTGCCAGTGGACCCGGGACTTGGGCCGCTTTCTTT